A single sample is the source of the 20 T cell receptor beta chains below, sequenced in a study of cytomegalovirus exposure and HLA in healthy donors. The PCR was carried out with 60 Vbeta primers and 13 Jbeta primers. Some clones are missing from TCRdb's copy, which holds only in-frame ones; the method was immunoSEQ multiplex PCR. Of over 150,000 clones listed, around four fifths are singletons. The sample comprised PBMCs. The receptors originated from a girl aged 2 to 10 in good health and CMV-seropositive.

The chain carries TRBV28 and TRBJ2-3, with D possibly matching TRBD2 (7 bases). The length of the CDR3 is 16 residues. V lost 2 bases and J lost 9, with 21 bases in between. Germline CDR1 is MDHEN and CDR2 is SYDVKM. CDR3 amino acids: CASSLKGGFVGKTQYF. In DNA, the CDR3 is TGTGCCAGCAGTTTAAAGGGGGGGTTCGTCGGGAAAACGCAGTATTTT.

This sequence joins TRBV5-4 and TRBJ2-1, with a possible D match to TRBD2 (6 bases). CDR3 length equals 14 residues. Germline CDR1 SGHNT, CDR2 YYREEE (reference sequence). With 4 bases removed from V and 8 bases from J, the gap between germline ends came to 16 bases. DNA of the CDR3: TGTGCCAGCAGCCCATCCGGGAGCGGGTATGAGCAGTTCTTC. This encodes CASSPSGSGYEQFF. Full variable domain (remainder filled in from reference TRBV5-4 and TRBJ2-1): ETGVTQSPTHLIKTRGQQVTLRCSSQSGHNTVSWYQQALGQGPQFIFQYYREEENGRGNFPPRFSGLQFPNYSSELNVNALELDDSALYLCASSPSGSGYEQFFGPGTRLTVL.

CDR3 sequence: CASIPGLYSNQPQHF. CDR3 DNA sequence: TGTGCCAGCATTCCGGGTCTCTATAGCAATCAGCCCCAGCATTTT. This rearrangement joins TRBV6-1 to TRBJ1-5; D call uncertain. CDR1 and CDR2 from the germline V gene are MNHNS and SASEGT. V was shortened by 7 bases and J by 0 bases, with 13 bases between the two germline ends. CDR3 length: 15 amino acids.

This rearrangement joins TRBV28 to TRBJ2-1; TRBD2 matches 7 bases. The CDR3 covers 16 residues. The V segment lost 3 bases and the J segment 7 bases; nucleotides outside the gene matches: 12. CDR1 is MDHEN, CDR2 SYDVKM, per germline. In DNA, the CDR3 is TGTGCCAGCAGTTTTATTCCTGCGGGAGCGCCAAATGAGCAGTTCTTC. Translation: CASSFIPAGAPNEQFF.

The chain's CDR3 is CASNPSGTAAGELFF. For the CDR3, the DNA is TGTGCCAGTAATCCTAGCGGGACGGCAGCCGGGGAGCTGTTTTTT. The chain has TRBV19 and TRBJ2-2; 9 bases map to TRBD2. The CDR3 totals 15 residues. The germline V gene has CDR1 LNHDA and CDR2 SQIVND (reference sequence). With 7 bases clipped from V and 6 bases from J, the junction kept 9 bases outside the gene matches.

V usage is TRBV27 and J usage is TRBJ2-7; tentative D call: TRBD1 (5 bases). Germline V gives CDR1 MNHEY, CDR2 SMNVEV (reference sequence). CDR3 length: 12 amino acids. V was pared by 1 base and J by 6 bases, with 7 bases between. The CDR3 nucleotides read TGTGCCAGCAGTTTATATCAGGGCGAGCAGTACTTC. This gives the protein CASSLYQGEQYF.

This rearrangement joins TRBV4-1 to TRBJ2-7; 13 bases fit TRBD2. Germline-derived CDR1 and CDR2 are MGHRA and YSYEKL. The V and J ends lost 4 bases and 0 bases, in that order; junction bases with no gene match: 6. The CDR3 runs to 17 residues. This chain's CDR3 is CASSRGTSGKSSYEQYF. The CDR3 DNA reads TGCGCCAGCAGCCGGGGGACTAGCGGGAAGAGCTCCTACGAGCAGTACTTC.

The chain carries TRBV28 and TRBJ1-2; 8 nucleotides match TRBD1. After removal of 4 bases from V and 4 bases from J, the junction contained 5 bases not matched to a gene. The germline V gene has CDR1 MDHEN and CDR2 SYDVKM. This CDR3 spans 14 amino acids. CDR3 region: CASSSSGGRYGYTF. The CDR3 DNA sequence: TGTGCCAGCAGTTCTTCAGGGGGCCGCTATGGCTACACCTTC.

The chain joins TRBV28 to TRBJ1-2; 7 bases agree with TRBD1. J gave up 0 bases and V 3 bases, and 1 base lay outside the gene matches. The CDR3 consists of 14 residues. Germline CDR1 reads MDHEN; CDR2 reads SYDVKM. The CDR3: CASSFRGANYGYTF. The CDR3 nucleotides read TGTGCCAGCAGTTTCAGGGGGGCTAACTATGGCTACACCTTC.

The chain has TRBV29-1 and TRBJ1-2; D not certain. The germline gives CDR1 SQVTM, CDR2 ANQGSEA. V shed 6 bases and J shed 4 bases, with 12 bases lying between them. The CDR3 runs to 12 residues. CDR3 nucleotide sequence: TGCAGCGTGGGAGGAACCGCCTATGGCTACACCTTC. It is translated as CSVGGTAYGYTF. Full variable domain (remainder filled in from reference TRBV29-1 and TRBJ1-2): SAVISQKPSRDICQRGTSLTIQCQVDSQVTMMFWYRQQPGQSLTLIATANQGSEATYESGFVIDKFPISRPNLTFSTLTVSNMSPEDSSIYLCSVGGTAYGYTFGSGTRLTVV.

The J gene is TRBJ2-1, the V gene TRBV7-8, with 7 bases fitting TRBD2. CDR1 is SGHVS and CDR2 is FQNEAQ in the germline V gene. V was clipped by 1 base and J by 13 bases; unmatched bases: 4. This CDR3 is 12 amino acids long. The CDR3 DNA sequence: TGTGCCAGCAGCTTAGGCGGGAGAAGTCAGTTCTTC. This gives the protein CASSLGGRSQFF.

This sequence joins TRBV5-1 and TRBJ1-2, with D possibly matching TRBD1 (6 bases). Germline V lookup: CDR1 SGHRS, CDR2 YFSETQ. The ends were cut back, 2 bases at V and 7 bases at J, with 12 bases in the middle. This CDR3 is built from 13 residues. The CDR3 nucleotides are TGCGCCAGCAGCTTCCAGGGGCAGGTTGGCTACACCTTC. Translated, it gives CASSFQGQVGYTF.

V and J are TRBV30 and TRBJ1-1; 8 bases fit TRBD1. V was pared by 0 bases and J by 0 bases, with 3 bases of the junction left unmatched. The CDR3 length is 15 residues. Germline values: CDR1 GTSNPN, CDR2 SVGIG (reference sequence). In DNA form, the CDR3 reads TGTGCCTGGAGTGTTGGGGACAGGATGAACACTGAAGCTTTCTTT. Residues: CAWSVGDRMNTEAFF.

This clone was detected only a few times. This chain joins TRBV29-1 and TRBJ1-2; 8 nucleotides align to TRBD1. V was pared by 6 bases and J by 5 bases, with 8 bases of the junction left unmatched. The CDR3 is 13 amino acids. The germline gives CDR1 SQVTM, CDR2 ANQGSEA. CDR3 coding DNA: TGCAGCGTCGCGACAGGGGTCATTTATGGCTACACCTTC. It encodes CSVATGVIYGYTF.

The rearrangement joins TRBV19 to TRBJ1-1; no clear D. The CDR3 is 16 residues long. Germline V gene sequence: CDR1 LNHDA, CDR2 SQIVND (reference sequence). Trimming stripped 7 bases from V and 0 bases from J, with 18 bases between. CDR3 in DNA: TGTGCCAGTATGAGTCGAGGGCGCGGAGTGAACACTGAAGCTTTCTTT. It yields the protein CASMSRGRGVNTEAFF.

CDR3 bases: TGTGCCAGTAGCCTGGGTTGGGGCGCCCTACCGTACCAAGAGACCCAGTACTTC. Protein: CASSLGWGALPYQETQYF. The rearrangement uses TRBV19 and TRBJ2-5; D may be TRBD1 (5 bases). The CDR3 sequence is 18 residues long. CDR1 is LNHDA and CDR2 is SQIVND in the germline V gene (reference sequence). V lost 6 bases to trimming and J lost 0 bases, with 23 bases between them. Full variable domain (rest looked up from reference TRBV19 and TRBJ2-5): DGGITQSPKYLFRKEGQNVTLSCEQNLNHDAMYWYRQDPGQGLRLIYYSQIVNDFQKGDIAEGYSVSREKKESFPLTVTSAQKNPTAFYLCASSLGWGALPYQETQYFGPGTRLLVL.

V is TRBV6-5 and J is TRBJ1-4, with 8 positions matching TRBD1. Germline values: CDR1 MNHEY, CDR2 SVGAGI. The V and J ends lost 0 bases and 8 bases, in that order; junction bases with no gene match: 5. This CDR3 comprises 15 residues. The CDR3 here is CASSYSGQGFEKLFF. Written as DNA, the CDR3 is TGTGCCAGCAGTTACTCCGGACAGGGCTTCGAAAAACTGTTTTTT.

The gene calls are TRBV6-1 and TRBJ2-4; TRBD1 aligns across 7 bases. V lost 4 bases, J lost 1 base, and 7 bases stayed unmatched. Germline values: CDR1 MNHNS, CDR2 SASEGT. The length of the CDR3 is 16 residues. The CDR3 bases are TGTGCCAGCAGTGTAACAGGGGATTATGCCAAAAACATTCAGTACTTC. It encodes CASSVTGDYAKNIQYF.

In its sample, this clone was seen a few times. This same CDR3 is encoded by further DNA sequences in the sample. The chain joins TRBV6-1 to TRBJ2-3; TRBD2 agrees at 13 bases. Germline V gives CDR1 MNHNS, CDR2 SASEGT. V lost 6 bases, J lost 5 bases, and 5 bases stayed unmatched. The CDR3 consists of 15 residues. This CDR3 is CASSELAGGRDTQYF. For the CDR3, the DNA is TGTGCCAGCAGCGAACTAGCGGGAGGGAGAGATACGCAGTATTTT.

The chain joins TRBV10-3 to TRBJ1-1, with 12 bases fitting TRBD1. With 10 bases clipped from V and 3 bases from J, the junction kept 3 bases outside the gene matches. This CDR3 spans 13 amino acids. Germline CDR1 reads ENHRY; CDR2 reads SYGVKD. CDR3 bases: TGTGCCACCGGGACAGGGGGCGACACTGAAGCTTTCTTT. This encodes CATGTGGDTEAFF.